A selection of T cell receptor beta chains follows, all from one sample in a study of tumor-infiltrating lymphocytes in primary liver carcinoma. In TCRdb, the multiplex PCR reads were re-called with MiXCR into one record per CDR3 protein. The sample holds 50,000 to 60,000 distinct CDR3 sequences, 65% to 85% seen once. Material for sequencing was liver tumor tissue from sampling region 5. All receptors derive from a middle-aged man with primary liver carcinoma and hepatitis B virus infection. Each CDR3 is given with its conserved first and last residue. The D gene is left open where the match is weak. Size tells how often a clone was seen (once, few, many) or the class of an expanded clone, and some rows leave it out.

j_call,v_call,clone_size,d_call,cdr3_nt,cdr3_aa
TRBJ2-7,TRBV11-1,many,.,TGTGCCAGCAGCCTGCGCGTCAGGGCGCCCCTGGGGGGGCAGTACTTC,CASSLRVRAPLGGQYF
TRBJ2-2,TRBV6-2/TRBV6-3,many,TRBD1,TGTGCCAGCAGGGACAGGGACACCGGGGAGCTGTTTTTT,CASRDRDTGELFF
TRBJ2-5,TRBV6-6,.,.,TGTGCCAGCAGTATCGGGGACGGGGGTACCCAAGAGACCCAGTACTTC,CASSIGDGGTQETQYF
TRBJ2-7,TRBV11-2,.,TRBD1,TGTGTCAGCAGCTCACGATGGACAGGGGGAAACGAGCAGTACTTC,CVSSSRWTGGNEQYF
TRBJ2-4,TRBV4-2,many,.,TGTGCCAGCAGCCAAGATCATCAGGGATTGAGAGCCAAAAACATTCAGTACTTC,CASSQDHQGLRAKNIQYF
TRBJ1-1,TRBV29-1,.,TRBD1,TGCAGTGCCATCGGACAGGGGACTGAAGCTTACTTT,CSAIGQGTEAYF
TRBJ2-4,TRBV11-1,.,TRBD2,TGTGTCAGCAGCTTTGCCGGGACCAGCGGGATCAAAAACATTCAGTACTTC,CVSSFAGTSGIKNIQYF
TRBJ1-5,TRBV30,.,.,TGTGCCTGGATTGGGGACGAACGGGGAGGCAATCAGCCCCGGCATTTT,CAWIGDERGGNQPRHF
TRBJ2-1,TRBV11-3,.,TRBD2,TGTGCCAGCTTAGGGCGGGAGGGTCTGGATGAGCAGTTCTTC,CASLGREGLDEQFF
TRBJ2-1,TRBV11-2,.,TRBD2,TGTGCTAGCAGCTTCCAACGGGTGCCTGGGACTAGCGGGAGTCATGAGCTGTTCTTC,CASSFQRVPGTSGSHELFF
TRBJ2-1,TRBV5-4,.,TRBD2,TGTGCCAGCAGCTCCCGGACTAGCGGGAGGTATAATGAGCAGTTCTTC,CASSSRTSGRYNEQFF
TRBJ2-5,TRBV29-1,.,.,TGCAGCCTTGCGAACAGGCAGGAGACCCAGCACTTC,CSLANRQETQHF
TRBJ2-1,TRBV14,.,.,TGTGCCGGCAGCCAAATTCTCGACACCAGTAAGCAGTTCTTC,CAGSQILDTSKQFF
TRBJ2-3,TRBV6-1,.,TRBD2,TGTGCAAGCAGTGCGACTGGCGGGAGATTAGATACGCAGTATTTT,CASSATGGRLDTQYF
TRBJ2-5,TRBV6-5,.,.,TGTGTCAGCAACTCCCAGGGGGAGACCCAGTACTTC,CVSNSQGETQYF
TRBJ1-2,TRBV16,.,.,TGTGCCAGCAGCCAATCCGTTGCCGGCTACACCTTC,CASSQSVAGYTF
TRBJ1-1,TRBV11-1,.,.,TGTTCCAGCAGTTGGTCGACCAGGGGGAACACTGAAGCTTTCTTT,CSSSWSTRGNTEAFF
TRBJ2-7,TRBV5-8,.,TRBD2,TGTGCCAGCAGCTTGGGGGGCCTAGCGGGAGGTGCCTCCTACGAGCAGCACTTC,CASSLGGLAGGASYEQHF
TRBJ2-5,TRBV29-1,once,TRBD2,TGCAGCATTTCCTTACTAGCGGGAAGGGGAGGGACCCAGCACTTC,CSISLLAGRGGTQHF
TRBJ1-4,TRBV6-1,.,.,TGTGCCAGTAGTTCAGGGGCAACTAATGAAAAACTGATTTTT,CASSSGATNEKLIF
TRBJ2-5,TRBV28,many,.,TGTGCCAGCAGTCAACAGGGAGGAGGAGAGACCCAGTACTTC,CASSQQGGGETQYF
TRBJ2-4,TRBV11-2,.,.,TGTGCCAGCAGCTTAGAGCTGACAGTTCTAGCCAAAAACATTCAGTACTTC,CASSLELTVLAKNIQYF